This T cell receptor (beta chain) was captured in a study of blood T cells in healthy people across ages. A second PCR, run for about 7 to 12 cycles, used a sample-barcoded 5' primer plus a J-beta primer mix. Every cDNA molecule carried a tag from a template-switch adaptor bearing 12 random nucleotides. Each of the samples gave a minimum of 2.5 million paired-end reads that contained CDR3. MiXCR, run by TCRdb on the 5' RACE reads, gives a single entry per CDR3 protein. Of about 1.1 million distinct CDR3 sequences detected, roughly two fifths appear once; the ten largest clones hold less than 15%. Per germline, CDR1 DFQATT and CDR2 SNEGSKA (reference sequence). Trimming removed 6 bases from V and 6 bases from J; junction bases left unmatched: 4. The CDR3 extends over 14 amino acids.

The clonotype comes from a man younger than 30 in good health. The material sequenced was blood. The rearrangement joins TRBV20-1 to TRBJ2-1, with 14 bases aligning to TRBD2. CDR3 sequence (DNA): TGCAGTGCACCGACTAGCGGGGGGGTCAATGAGCAGTTCTTC. It translates to CSAPTSGGVNEQFF.